The clone carrying this T cell receptor beta chain was seen a few times. Its cognate antigen is unknown. Exclusion criteria comprised uncontrolled infection, other autoimmune disease, pregnancy or lactation. Template material for amplifying TCR beta CDR3 regions consisted of RNA transcripts. The HTBI primer set served for first-round RT-PCR of the TCR CDR3. TCRdb ran MiXCR on the multiplex PCR reads and lists one entry per CDR3 protein. This sample has 450,000 to 600,000 distinct CDR3 sequences, with about 14% found just once. This sample is drawn from a study of T cells in Graves' hyperthyroidism and ophthalmopathy. Overall study results and limits: For ophthalmopathy, model prediction preceded onset by a median 6.5 months. Blood shared most expanded thyroid clonotypes above 0.001.

V was cut by 0 bases and J by 1 base, with 8 bases left in between. The CDR3 covers 15 residues. Germline-derived CDR1 and CDR2 are SGHRS and YFSETQ. The clonotype was recovered from a woman in her thirties or forties with Graves' hyperthyroidism. The chain is built from TRBV5-1 and TRBJ1-3; no reliable D call. Sequencing input: blood. CDR3 protein: CASSLGVGSGNTIYF. The CDR3 DNA is TGCGCCAGCAGCTTGGGTGTGGGGTCTGGAAACACCATATATTTT.